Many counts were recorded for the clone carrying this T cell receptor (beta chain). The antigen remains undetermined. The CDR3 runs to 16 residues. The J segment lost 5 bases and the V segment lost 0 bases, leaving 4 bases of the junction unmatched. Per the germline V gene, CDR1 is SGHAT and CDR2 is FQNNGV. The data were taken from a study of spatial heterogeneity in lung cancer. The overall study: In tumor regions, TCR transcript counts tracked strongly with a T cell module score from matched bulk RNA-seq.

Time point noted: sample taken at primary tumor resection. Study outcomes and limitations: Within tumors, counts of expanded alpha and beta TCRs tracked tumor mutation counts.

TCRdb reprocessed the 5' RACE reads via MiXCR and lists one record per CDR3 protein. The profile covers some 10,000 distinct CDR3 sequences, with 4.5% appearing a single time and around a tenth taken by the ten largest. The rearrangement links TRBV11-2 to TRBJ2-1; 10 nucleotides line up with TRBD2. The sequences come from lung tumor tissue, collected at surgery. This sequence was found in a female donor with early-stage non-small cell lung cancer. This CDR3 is CASSLDSGGRDNEQFF. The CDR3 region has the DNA TGTGCCAGCAGCTTAGATAGCGGGGGGCGGGACAATGAGCAGTTCTTC. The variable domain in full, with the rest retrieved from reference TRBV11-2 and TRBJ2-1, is EAGVAQSPRYKIIEKRQSVAFWCNPISGHATLYWYQQILGQGPKLLIQFQNNGVVDDSQLPKDRFSAERLKGVDSTLKIQPAKLEDSAVYLCASSLDSGGRDNEQFFGPGTRLTVL.